The table lists the clone carrying this TCR beta chain with a few counts. The antigen remains unidentified. The sample belongs to a study of post-analysis software for immune sequencing data. In the study overall: Disease trajectories encompassed relapsing-remitting, secondary progressive and progressive-relapsing multiple sclerosis.

Study-wide results and caveats: By F measure, strong co-clustering occurred among samples prepared in the same batch. People with multiple sclerosis had a significantly lower normalized Chao1 diversity than controls did.

Researchers reported that TCR beta cDNA libraries carried unique molecular identifiers. MiXCR, run by TCRdb on the PCR reads, gives a single entry per CDR3 protein. The table shows fewer than 900,000 distinct CDR3 sequences, with more than 45% occurring only once. This TCR was sampled from a girl aged 10 to 17 with multiple sclerosis. Source material: blood.

This CDR3 reads CAISENPGEGYEQYF. DNA of the CDR3: TGTGCCATCAGTGAGAACCCCGGCGAAGGCTACGAGCAGTACTTC. The chain couples TRBV10-3 to TRBJ2-7, with no clear D. Trimming stripped 2 bases from V and 3 bases from J, with 14 bases between. The germline V gene has CDR1 ENHRY and CDR2 SYGVKD. The CDR3 sequence is 15 residues long.